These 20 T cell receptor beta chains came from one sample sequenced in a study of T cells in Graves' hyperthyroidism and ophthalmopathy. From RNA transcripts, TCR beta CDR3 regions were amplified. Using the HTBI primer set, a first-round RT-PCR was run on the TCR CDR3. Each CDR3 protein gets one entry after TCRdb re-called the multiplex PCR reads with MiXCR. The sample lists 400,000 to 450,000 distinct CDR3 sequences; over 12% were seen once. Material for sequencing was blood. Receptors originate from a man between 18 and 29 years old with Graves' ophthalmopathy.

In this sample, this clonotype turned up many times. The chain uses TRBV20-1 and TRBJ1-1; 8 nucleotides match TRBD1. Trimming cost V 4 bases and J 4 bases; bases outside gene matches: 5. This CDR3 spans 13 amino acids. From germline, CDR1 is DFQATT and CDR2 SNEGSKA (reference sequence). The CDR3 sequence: CSAKDRESTEAFF. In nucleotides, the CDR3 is TGCAGTGCTAAGGACAGGGAGAGCACTGAAGCTTTCTTT.

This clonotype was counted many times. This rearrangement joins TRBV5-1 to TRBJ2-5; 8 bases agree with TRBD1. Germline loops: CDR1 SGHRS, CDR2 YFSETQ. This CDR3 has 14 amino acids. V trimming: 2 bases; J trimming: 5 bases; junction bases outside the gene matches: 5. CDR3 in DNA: TGCGCCAGCAGCTTACCGACAGGGGACGAGACCCAGTACTTC. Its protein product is CASSLPTGDETQYF.

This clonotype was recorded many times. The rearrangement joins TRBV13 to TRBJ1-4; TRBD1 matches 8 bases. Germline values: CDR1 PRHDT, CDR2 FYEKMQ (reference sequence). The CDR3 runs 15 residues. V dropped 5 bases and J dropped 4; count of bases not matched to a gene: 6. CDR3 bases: TGTGCCAGCAGCGGCCGGGACAGGAATAATGAAAAACTGTTTTTT. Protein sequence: CASSGRDRNNEKLFF. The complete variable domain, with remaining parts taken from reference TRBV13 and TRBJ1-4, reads AAGVIQSPRHLIKEKRETATLKCYPIPRHDTVYWYQQGPGQDPQFLISFYEKMQSDKGSIPDRFSAQQFSDYHSELNMSSLELGDSALYFCASSGRDRNNEKLFFGSGTQLSVL.

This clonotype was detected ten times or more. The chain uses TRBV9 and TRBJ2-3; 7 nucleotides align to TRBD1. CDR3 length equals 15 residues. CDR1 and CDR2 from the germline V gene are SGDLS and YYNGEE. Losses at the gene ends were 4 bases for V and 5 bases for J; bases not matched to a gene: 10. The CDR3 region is CASSRGPRAEDTQYF. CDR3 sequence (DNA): TGTGCCAGCAGCAGGGGGCCAAGAGCAGAAGATACGCAGTATTTT. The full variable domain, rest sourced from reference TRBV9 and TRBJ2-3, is DSGVTQTPKHLITATGQRVTLRCSPRSGDLSVYWYQQSLDQGLQFLIQYYNGEERAKGNILERFSAQQFPDLHSELNLSSLELGDSALYFCASSRGPRAEDTQYFGPGTRLTVL.

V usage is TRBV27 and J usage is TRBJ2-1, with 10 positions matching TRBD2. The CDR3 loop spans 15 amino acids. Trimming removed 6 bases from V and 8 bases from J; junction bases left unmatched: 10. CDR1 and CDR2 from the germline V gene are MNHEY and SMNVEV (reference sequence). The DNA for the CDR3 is TGTGCCAGCAGGTTAGCGGGAGGAGGGGTGTATGAGCAGTTCTTC. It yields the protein CASRLAGGGVYEQFF.

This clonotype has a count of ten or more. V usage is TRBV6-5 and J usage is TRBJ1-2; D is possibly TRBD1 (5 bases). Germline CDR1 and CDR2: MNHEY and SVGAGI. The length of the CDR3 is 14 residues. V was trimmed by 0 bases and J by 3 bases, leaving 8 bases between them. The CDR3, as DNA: TGTGCCAGCAGTTACTCGTGGGGGGACTATGGCTACACCTTC. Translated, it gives CASSYSWGDYGYTF.

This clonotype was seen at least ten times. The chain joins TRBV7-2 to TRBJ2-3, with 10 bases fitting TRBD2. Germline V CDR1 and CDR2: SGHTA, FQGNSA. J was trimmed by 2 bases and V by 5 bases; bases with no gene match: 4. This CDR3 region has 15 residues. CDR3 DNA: TGTGCCAGCAGCCCACTAGCGGGGCTCACAGATACGCAGTATTTT. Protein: CASSPLAGLTDTQYF.

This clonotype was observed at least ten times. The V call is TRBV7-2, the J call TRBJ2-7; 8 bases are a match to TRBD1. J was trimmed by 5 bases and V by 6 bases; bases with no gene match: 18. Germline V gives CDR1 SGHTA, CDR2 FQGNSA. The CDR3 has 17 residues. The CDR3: CASSFQDRGGGWDEQYF. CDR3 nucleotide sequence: TGTGCCAGCAGTTTTCAAGACAGGGGAGGCGGGTGGGACGAGCAGTACTTC.

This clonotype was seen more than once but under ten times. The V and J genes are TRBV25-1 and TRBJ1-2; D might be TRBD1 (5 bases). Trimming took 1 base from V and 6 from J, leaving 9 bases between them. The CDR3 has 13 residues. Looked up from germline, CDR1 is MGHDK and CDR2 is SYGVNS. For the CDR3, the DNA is TGTGCCAGCAGTGAATCGGGGGACCATGGCTACACCTTC. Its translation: CASSESGDHGYTF.

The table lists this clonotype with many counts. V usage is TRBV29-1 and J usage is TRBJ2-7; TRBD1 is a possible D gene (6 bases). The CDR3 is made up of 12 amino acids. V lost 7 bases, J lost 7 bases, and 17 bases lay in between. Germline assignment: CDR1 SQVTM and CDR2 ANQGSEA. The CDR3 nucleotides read TGCAGCGCTGGGGACACGTCGGGGGAGCAGTACTTC. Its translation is CSAGDTSGEQYF.

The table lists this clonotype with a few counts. Written as DNA, the CDR3 is TGCGCCAGCAGCCAAGCCAGCGAGTCCTACAATGAGCAGTTCTTC. Amino acid sequence: CASSQASESYNEQFF. This rearrangement joins TRBV4-1 to TRBJ2-1; D is unclear. The length of the CDR3 is 15 residues. Germline V CDR1 and CDR2: MGHRA, YSYEKL. V was shortened by 1 base and J by 1 base, with 8 bases between the two germline ends.

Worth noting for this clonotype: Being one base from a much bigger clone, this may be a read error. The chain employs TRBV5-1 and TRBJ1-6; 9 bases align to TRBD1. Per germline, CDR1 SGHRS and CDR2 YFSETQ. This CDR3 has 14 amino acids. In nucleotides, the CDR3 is TGCGCCAGCAGCCCGGGACAGGGTATCTCACCCCCCCACTTT. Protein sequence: CASSPGQGISPPHF.

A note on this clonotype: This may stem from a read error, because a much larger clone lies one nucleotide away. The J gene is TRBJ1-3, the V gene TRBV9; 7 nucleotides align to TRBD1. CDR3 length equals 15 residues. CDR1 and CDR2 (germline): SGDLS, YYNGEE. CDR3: CAGSANRGVENTIYF. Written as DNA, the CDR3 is TGTGCCGGCAGCGCCAACAGGGGAGTTGAAAACACCATATATTTT.

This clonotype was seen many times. Written as DNA, the CDR3 is TGCGCCAGCAGCCCGCCGGGACAGGGTCTTGATCAGTACTTC. This codes for CASSPPGQGLDQYF. This rearrangement joins TRBV5-1 to TRBJ2-7; 9 positions match TRBD1. The CDR3 is 14 residues long. CDR1 and CDR2 (germline): SGHRS, YFSETQ. Trimming at V came to 4 bases and at J to 10 bases, leaving 12 bases not matched to a gene.

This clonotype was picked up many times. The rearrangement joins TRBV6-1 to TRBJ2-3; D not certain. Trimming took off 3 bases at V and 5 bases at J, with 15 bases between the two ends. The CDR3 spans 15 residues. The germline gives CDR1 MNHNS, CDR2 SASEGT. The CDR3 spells CASSEDLEWGDTQYF. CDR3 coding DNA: TGTGCCAGCAGTGAGGACCTAGAGTGGGGAGATACGCAGTATTTT.

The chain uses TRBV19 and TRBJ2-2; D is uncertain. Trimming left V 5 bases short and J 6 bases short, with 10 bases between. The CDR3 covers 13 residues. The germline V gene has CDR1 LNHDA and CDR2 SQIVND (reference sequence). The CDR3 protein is CASSPRPAGELFF. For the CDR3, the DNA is TGTGCCAGTAGTCCCAGACCGGCCGGGGAGCTGTTTTTT. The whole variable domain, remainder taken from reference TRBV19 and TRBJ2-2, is DGGITQSPKYLFRKEGQNVTLSCEQNLNHDAMYWYRQDPGQGLRLIYYSQIVNDFQKGDIAEGYSVSREKKESFPLTVTSAQKNPTAFYLCASSPRPAGELFFGEGSRLTVL.

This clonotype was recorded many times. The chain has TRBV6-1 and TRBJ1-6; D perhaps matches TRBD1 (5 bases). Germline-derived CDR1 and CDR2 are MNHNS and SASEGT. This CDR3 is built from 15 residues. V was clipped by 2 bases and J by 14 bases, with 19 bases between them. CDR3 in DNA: TGTGCCAGCAGTGAAAACCGGGACGGCAATCAGGCCCTCCACTTT. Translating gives CASSENRDGNQALHF.

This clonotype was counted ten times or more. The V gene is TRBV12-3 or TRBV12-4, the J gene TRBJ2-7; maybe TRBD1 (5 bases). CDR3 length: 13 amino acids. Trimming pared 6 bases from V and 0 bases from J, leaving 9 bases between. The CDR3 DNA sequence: TGTGCCAGCAGCAGGGCCTTCTCCTACGAGCAGTACTTC. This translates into CASSRAFSYEQYF.

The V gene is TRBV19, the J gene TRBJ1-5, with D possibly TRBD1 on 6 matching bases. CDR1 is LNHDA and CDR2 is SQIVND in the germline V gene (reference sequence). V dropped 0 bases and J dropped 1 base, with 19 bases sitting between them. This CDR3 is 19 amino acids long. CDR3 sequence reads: CASSIDPGRGEVSNQPQHF. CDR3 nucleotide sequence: TGTGCCAGTAGTATAGATCCGGGTAGGGGGGAGGTAAGCAATCAGCCCCAGCATTTT.

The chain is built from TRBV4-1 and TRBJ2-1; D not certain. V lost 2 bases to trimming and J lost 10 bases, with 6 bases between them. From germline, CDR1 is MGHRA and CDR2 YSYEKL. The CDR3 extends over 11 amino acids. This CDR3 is CASSQRSEQFF. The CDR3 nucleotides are TGCGCCAGCAGCCAACGGAGCGAGCAGTTCTTC.